These 9 T cell receptor beta chains came from one sample sequenced in a study of long-term antiretroviral therapy in people with HIV. Run at survey level, the immunoSEQ assay was version v3.0. Using immunoSEQ multiplex PCR, the repertoire was profiled, and TCRdb retains in-frame clones only, with some absent. The sample yields roughly 28,000 clones, around 89% seen once. Sequencing used unsorted PBMCs, obtained 0.5 years after starting antiretroviral therapy. These TCRs come from a woman aged 18 to 35 with HIV.

The chain links TRBV7-2 to TRBJ2-7, with 10 bases matching TRBD1. The CDR3 length is 15 residues. The germline gives CDR1 SGHTA, CDR2 FQGNSA. V shed 2 bases and J 3 bases; nucleotides not matched to a gene: 4. DNA of the CDR3: TGTGCCAGCAGCTTAAGGACAGGGGGTCTCTACGAGCAGTACTTC. This codes for CASSLRTGGLYEQYF. Together with reference TRBV7-2 and TRBJ2-7, the CDR3 gives the full variable domain: GAGVSQSPSNKVTEKGKDVELRCDPISGHTALYWYRQSLGQGLEFLIYFQGNSAPDKSGLPSDRFSAERTGGSVSTLTIQRTQQEDSAVYLCASSLRTGGLYEQYFGPGTRLTVT.

The chain's CDR3 is CASSTPPGTRGVTYEQYF. The CDR3 DNA follows: TGTGCCAGCAGCACGCCACCCGGGACTAGAGGAGTCACCTACGAGCAGTACTTC. This chain connects TRBV7-9 to TRBJ2-7; 8 positions agree with TRBD2. Germline values: CDR1 SEHNR, CDR2 FQNEAQ (reference sequence). The junction had 17 bases not matched to a gene; V was cut back by 5 bases and J by 2 bases. The CDR3 extends over 18 amino acids.

The CDR3 is CASSLGELAGINEQFF. The CDR3 DNA is TGTGCCAGCAGCTTGGGGGAACTAGCGGGTATCAATGAGCAGTTCTTC. The chain carries TRBV5-8 and TRBJ2-1; 9 bases are a match to TRBD2. V lost 0 bases to trimming and J lost 6 bases; unmatched junction nucleotides: 7. The V gene's germline CDR1 is SGHTS and CDR2 YDEGEE. The CDR3 has 16 residues.

The chain has TRBV6-5 and TRBJ2-1; D gene uncertain. V dropped 6 bases and J dropped 7 bases, with 19 bases sitting between them. The CDR3 is 15 residues long. CDR1 and CDR2 from the germline V gene are MNHEY and SVGAGI. CDR3 loop: CASSLGGLDLNEQFF. The CDR3 DNA reads TGTGCCAGCAGCCTCGGCGGTCTAGATTTGAATGAGCAGTTCTTC.

The genes are TRBV28 and TRBJ2-7; D call uncertain. CDR3 length: 11 residues. V lost 6 bases and J 5 bases, leaving 8 bases between the germline ends. CDR1 is MDHEN and CDR2 is SYDVKM in the germline V gene. CDR3 DNA: TGTGCCAGCAGGGCCGCCGACGAGCAGTACTTC. Translation: CASRAADEQYF.

The chain couples TRBV25-1 to TRBJ1-2; D call uncertain. Germline CDR1 and CDR2: MGHDK and SYGVNS. The CDR3 totals 11 residues. V was clipped by 3 bases and J by 4 bases, with 3 bases between them. In nucleotides, the CDR3 is TGTGCCAGCAGTGACGGCTATGGCTACACCTTC. It is translated as CASSDGYGYTF.

The V call is TRBV5-6, the J call TRBJ2-2; D gene unclear. The CDR3 contains 15 residues. Germline V gene lookup returns CDR1 SGHDT and CDR2 YYEEEE. The germline V and J ends were trimmed by 4 bases and 4 bases, with 14 bases remaining between them. CDR3 amino acids: CASSPGDVGTGELFF. CDR3 coding DNA: TGTGCCAGCAGCCCGGGCGATGTCGGCACCGGGGAGCTGTTTTTT.

The V call is TRBV21-1, the J call TRBJ2-7; TRBD2 reflects the table's D call only, with no check against the DNA. TRBV21-1 is designated a pseudogene. The CDR3 covers 17 residues. The CDR3 sequence is CASSKGSGPPEGYEQYF. CDR3 DNA: TGTGCCAGCAGCAAAGGGTCAGGGCCCCCGGAGGGGTACGAGCAGTACTTC.

The rearrangement uses TRBV6-6 and TRBJ2-1; TRBD1 matches at 9 bases. The CDR3 length is 14 residues. Trimming at V came to 4 bases and at J to 4 bases, leaving 2 bases not matched to a gene. Germline CDR1 MNHNY, CDR2 SVGAGI (reference sequence). CDR3 protein: CASSLGQGYNEQFF. As DNA, the CDR3 is TGTGCCAGCAGTTTGGGACAGGGATACAATGAGCAGTTCTTC.